Presented here are 30 T cell receptor beta chains from one specimen sequenced in a study of T cell clusters in autoimmune cytopenias. TRB amplification used around 260 ng of peripheral blood genomic DNA. Multiplex touch-down PCR amplified TRB using TRB-A and TRB-B pools in one tube. From its re-call of the multiplex PCR reads, TCRdb lists each CDR3 protein once, without DNA. This sample's clone table lists around 11,000 distinct CDR3 sequences. This same sample was also taken into another study, of T cell repertoires in aging, cancer and after chemotherapy.

Sequencing was carried out using peripheral blood. The source of these receptors is a human donor in good health.

V is TRBV12-3 or TRBV12-4 and J is TRBJ1-4; no DNA is available, so the TRBD1 call from TCRdb remains unchecked. CDR3 length: 15 amino acids. CDR3 region: CASSLAQAGSEKLFF.

The rearrangement uses TRBV18 and TRBJ2-7; TCRdb indicates TRBD1, and absent DNA this call remains unverified. This CDR3 comprises 14 residues. CDR1 and CDR2 from the germline V gene are KGHSH and LQKENI. The CDR3 sequence is CASSPKDRGYEQYF.

The V and J genes are TRBV5-4 and TRBJ2-7; there is no DNA to check the TCRdb D call of TRBD1. The CDR3 is 15 residues long. Germline V gene sequence: CDR1 SGHNT, CDR2 YYREEE (reference sequence). This CDR3 is CASSFTGGSSYEQYF.

The gene calls are TRBV5-5 and TRBJ2-5. CDR3 length equals 12 residues. The germline V gene has CDR1 SGHKS and CDR2 YYEKEE (reference sequence). CDR3 residues: CASSLPRETQYF. Full variable domain (rest looked up from reference TRBV5-5 and TRBJ2-5): DAGVTQSPTHLIKTRGQQVTLRCSPISGHKSVSWYQQVLGQGPQFIFQYYEKEERGRGNFPDRFSARQFPNYSSELNVNALLLGDSALYLCASSLPRETQYFGPGTRLLVL.

The chain joins TRBV13 to TRBJ2-7; as DNA is missing, the TRBD1 call by TCRdb cannot be tested. The V gene's germline CDR1 is PRHDT and CDR2 FYEKMQ (reference sequence). The CDR3 runs to 18 residues. The chain's CDR3 is CASSSAGTGGRKSYEQYF.

The gene calls are TRBV19 and TRBJ2-7; TCRdb gives TRBD1 as the D gene, but with no DNA this cannot be confirmed. This CDR3 has 14 residues. Germline CDR1 is LNHDA and CDR2 is SQIVND (reference sequence). CDR3 sequence: CASSSRDRFKEQYF.

This chain joins TRBV30 and TRBJ2-7; the TRBD2 assignment by TCRdb is unverifiable without DNA. CDR1 is GTSNPN, CDR2 SVGIG, per germline (reference sequence). CDR3 length: 16 amino acids. CDR3: CAWSAGLLFSSYEQYF.

The CDR3 loop reads CASSLDRALSPLHF. This chain uses TRBV5-5 with TRBJ1-6. Germline V gene lookup returns CDR1 SGHKS and CDR2 YYEKEE (reference sequence). The CDR3 length is 14 residues.

J is TRBJ2-7 and V is TRBV15; no DNA is available, so the TRBD2 call from TCRdb remains unchecked. The CDR3 runs 16 residues. Germline V CDR1 and CDR2: LNHNV, YYDKDF (reference sequence). CDR3 region: CATSRDSSGTAYEQYF. Using reference TRBV15 and TRBJ2-7 for the parts outside the CDR3, the full variable domain is DAMVIQNPRYQVTQFGKPVTLSCSQTLNHNVMYWYQQKSSQAPKLLFHYYDKDFNNEADTPDNFQSRRPNTSFCFLDIRSPGLGDTAMYLCATSRDSSGTAYEQYFGPGTRLTVT.

V and J are TRBV19 and TRBJ1-4. CDR3 length: 14 residues. Germline-derived CDR1 and CDR2 are LNHDA and SQIVND (reference sequence). The CDR3 region is CASRADLTDEKLFF.

This chain connects TRBV5-1 to TRBJ1-6. The CDR3 length is 12 residues. CDR1 SGHRS and CDR2 YFSETQ come from the germline V gene. CDR3 sequence reads: CASSGEHSPLHF.

This chain links TRBV5-6 with TRBJ2-1; TCRdb proposes TRBD2, but this gene call is untestable without DNA. CDR3 size: 15 residues. The germline V gene has CDR1 SGHDT and CDR2 YYEEEE. The CDR3 loop is CASSSGLSSYNEQFF.

This chain uses TRBV6-6 with TRBJ2-1; TCRdb returns TRBD1, unconfirmable since there is no DNA. CDR3 length: 15 residues. The germline CDR1 and CDR2 sequences are MNHNY and SVGAGI (reference sequence). Here the CDR3 reads CASRDRGTSYNEQFF.

Frequency places this clonotype as medium-sized. The chain combines TRBV19 with TRBJ2-2; the D call from TCRdb, TRBD1, cannot be confirmed without DNA. The CDR3 consists of 14 residues. CDR1 LNHDA and CDR2 SQIVND come from the germline V gene (reference sequence). CDR3 amino acids: CASSPWGETGELFF.

This chain connects TRBV27 to TRBJ1-1. The V gene's germline CDR1 is MNHEY and CDR2 SMNVEV (reference sequence). The CDR3 is 14 amino acids. CDR3 region: CASSLSRKNTEAFF.

The genes are TRBV6-6 and TRBJ2-4; TCRdb's assignment of TRBD2 cannot be checked, as there is no DNA. Germline values: CDR1 MNHNY, CDR2 SVGAGI (reference sequence). CDR3 size: 15 residues. CDR3 region: CASMLAGAMGNIQYF.

The chain uses TRBV6-5 and TRBJ1-4; with no DNA, the TCRdb D assignment of TRBD1 cannot be verified. This CDR3 comprises 15 residues. The germline CDR1 and CDR2 sequences are MNHEY and SVGAGI. The CDR3 loop is CASGQGAVGNEKLFF.

This clonotype is identified as medium-sized (0.01 to 0.1%) from frequency. The genes are TRBV29-1 and TRBJ2-1; the TCRdb D gene call, TRBD2, has no DNA to confirm it. Germline V gene lookup returns CDR1 SQVTM and CDR2 ANQGSEA. The CDR3 runs 11 residues. This CDR3 is CSVEGVRDWFF.

This rearrangement joins TRBV19 to TRBJ2-6. This CDR3 contains 17 residues. Germline V gives CDR1 LNHDA, CDR2 SQIVND (reference sequence). This CDR3 reads CASTQGPTGAGANVLTF.

The gene calls are TRBV30 and TRBJ2-2; TCRdb selects TRBD1, and the lack of DNA leaves this call unchecked. There are 13 residues in the CDR3. Germline V gene lookup returns CDR1 GTSNPN and CDR2 SVGIG (reference sequence). CDR3 loop: CAWSKDRAGELFF.

J is TRBJ2-2 and V is TRBV4-2; TCRdb proposes TRBD1, but this gene call is untestable without DNA. From germline, CDR1 is LGHNA and CDR2 YNFKEQ. The CDR3 consists of 19 residues. The CDR3 is CASSQDSTGGAGEPGELFF.

The chain has TRBV19 and TRBJ1-1; TCRdb's assignment of TRBD1 cannot be checked, as there is no DNA. Per germline, CDR1 LNHDA and CDR2 SQIVND (reference sequence). There are 15 residues in the CDR3. CDR3 protein: CASIRQGALNTEAFF.

The chain uses TRBV19 and TRBJ1-2; the D call of TRBD1 rests on TCRdb alone, since no DNA is present to check it. The CDR3 contains 12 residues. Germline values: CDR1 LNHDA, CDR2 SQIVND (reference sequence). The CDR3 loop reads CATGRGNYGYTF.

The rearrangement uses TRBV19 and TRBJ2-5. Per the germline V gene, CDR1 is LNHDA and CDR2 is SQIVND (reference sequence). The CDR3 spans 16 residues. The CDR3: CASSTGTSGIQETQYF.

CDR3: CASSRGGETQYF. The chain joins TRBV12-3 or TRBV12-4 to TRBJ2-5; the D call of TRBD1 rests on TCRdb alone, since no DNA is present to check it. The CDR3 is 12 amino acids.

The gene calls are TRBV5-4 and TRBJ1-1. This CDR3 region has 14 residues. Germline lookup yields CDR1 SGHNT and CDR2 YYREEE (reference sequence). This chain's CDR3 is CASSLEQRNTEAFF.

This clonotype is medium-sized by frequency. This chain joins TRBV19 and TRBJ2-3; checking the TCRdb D call of TRBD2 is not possible without DNA. CDR1 LNHDA and CDR2 SQIVND come from the germline V gene (reference sequence). The length of the CDR3 is 15 residues. CDR3 protein: CASSTGLAGGDTQYF.

The V gene is TRBV13, the J gene TRBJ1-1; with no DNA, the TCRdb D assignment of TRBD1 cannot be verified. The CDR3 runs 15 residues. The germline CDR1 and CDR2 sequences are PRHDT and FYEKMQ (reference sequence). The CDR3 loop reads CASSLEQGISDEAFF. Drawing the rest from reference TRBV13 and TRBJ1-1, the complete variable domain is AAGVIQSPRHLIKEKRETATLKCYPIPRHDTVYWYQQGPGQDPQFLISFYEKMQSDKGSIPDRFSAQQFSDYHSELNMSSLELGDSALYFCASSLEQGISDEAFFGQGTRLTVV.

The chain carries TRBV19 and TRBJ1-1; the D call from TCRdb, TRBD1, cannot be confirmed without DNA. The CDR3 length is 14 residues. In germline, CDR1 is LNHDA, CDR2 SQIVND (reference sequence). The CDR3 is CASSKTGINTEAFF.

The chain links TRBV19 to TRBJ2-3. The CDR3 runs to 14 residues. Per the germline V gene, CDR1 is LNHDA and CDR2 is SQIVND (reference sequence). Here the CDR3 reads CASSIGLGTDTQYF.